This T cell receptor (beta chain) came from a study of OX40 agonist ivuxolimab in advanced cancers. Study-level findings and limits: On average, CD8+ T cells had more expanded clones than CD4+. At 0.1-3.0 mg/kg, partial responders had clonal expansion among the lowest observed.

Blood samples were obtained at baseline, cycle 4 day 1, and cycle 7 day 1. Libraries were prepared by immunoSEQ multiplex PCR; TCRdb keeps only in-frame clonotypes and omits some of them. This sample has about 69,000 clones; around 89% occur once, and the top ten carry about 6.3%. Concerning this clone itself: Its specificity is not known.

This CDR3 has 12 residues. Trimming took 7 bases from V and 5 from J, leaving 9 bases between them. CDR1 and CDR2 from the germline V gene are LNHNV and YYDKDF (reference sequence). Here the sequenced sample was CD4+ or CD8+ T cells sorted from blood, taken in a trial of the OX40 agonist ivuxolimab. The chain employs TRBV15 and TRBJ2-1; D is unclear. This clonotype was obtained from an adult with an advanced solid tumor such as melanoma, head and neck, liver or kidney cancer. CDR3 coding DNA: TGTGCCACCACCTCTTGGAACAATGAGCAGTTCTTC. As protein: CATTSWNNEQFF.